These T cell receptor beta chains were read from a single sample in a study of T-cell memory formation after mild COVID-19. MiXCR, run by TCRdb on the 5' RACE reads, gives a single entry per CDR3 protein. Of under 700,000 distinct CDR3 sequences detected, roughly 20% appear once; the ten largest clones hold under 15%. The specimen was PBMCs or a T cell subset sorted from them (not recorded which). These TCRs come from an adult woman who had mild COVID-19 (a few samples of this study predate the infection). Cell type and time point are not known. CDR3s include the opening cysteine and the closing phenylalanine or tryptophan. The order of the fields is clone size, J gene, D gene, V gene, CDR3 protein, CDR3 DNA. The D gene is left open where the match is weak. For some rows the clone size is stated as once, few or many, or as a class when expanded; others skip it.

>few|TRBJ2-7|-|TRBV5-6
CASSPDPVNAGEQYF
TGTGCCAGCAGCCCAGACCCGGTAAATGCGGGCGAGCAGTACTTC
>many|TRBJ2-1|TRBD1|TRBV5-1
CASSTPQGAKDNEQFF
TGCGCCAGCAGCACCCCACAGGGGGCGAAAGACAATGAGCAGTTCTTC
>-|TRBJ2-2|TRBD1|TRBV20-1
CSAERGHWTGELFF
TGCAGTGCTGAGAGGGGGCATTGGACCGGGGAGCTGTTTTTT
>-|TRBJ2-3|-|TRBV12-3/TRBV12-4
CGSSWSGDTQYF
TGTGGCAGCAGCTGGAGTGGAGATACGCAGTATTTT
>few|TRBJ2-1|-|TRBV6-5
CASSYGTKRFF
TGTGCCAGCAGTTACGGGACAAAGCGGTTCTTC
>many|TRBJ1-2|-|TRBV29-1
CSVTLIGGYTF
TGCAGCGTTACCCTCATAGGGGGCTACACCTTC
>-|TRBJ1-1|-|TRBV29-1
CSVGSGTEAFF
TGCAGCGTTGGTTCGGGGACTGAAGCTTTCTTT
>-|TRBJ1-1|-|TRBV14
CASSQGPWDTEAFF
TGTGCCAGCAGCCAAGGACCGTGGGACACTGAAGCTTTCTTT
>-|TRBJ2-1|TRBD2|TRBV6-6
CASSPSGRVGNEQFF
TGTGCCAGCAGTCCGAGCGGGAGGGTAGGGAATGAGCAGTTCTTC
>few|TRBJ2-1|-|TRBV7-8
CASSLPEEQSAVSYNEQFF
TGTGCCAGCAGCTTACCTGAGGAGCAATCGGCAGTTTCCTACAATGAGCAGTTCTTC
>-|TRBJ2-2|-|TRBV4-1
CASSQDGKDATGELFF
TGCGCCAGCAGCCAAGATGGGAAGGATGCCACCGGGGAGCTGTTTTTT
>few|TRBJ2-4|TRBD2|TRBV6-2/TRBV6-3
CASSSSGTKNIQYF
TGTGCCAGCAGCTCTAGCGGGACCAAAAACATTCAGTACTTC
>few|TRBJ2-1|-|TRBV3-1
CASSQERLVSEQFF
TGTGCCAGCAGCCAAGAAAGACTCGTCAGTGAGCAGTTCTTC
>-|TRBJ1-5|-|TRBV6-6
CASSYVGSNQPQHF
TGTGCCAGCAGTTACGTGGGTAGCAATCAGCCCCAGCATTTT
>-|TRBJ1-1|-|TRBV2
CASSGLGANTEAFF
TGTGCCAGCAGTGGTTTAGGGGCAAACACTGAAGCTTTCTTT
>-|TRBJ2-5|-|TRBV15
CATSRDRGGPIQETQYF
TGTGCCACCAGCAGAGATCGAGGAGGGCCGATCCAAGAGACCCAGTACTTC
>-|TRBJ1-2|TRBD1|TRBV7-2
CASSIDRGRHYGYTF
TGTGCCAGCAGCATTGACAGGGGGCGTCACTATGGCTACACCTTC
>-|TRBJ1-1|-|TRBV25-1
CASSELGGSVENTEAFF
TGTGCCAGCAGTGAATTGGGGGGATCGGTGGAGAACACTGAAGCTTTCTTT
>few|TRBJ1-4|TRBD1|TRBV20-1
CSAIGQGGATNEKLFF
TGCAGTGCTATCGGACAGGGAGGAGCAACTAATGAAAAACTGTTTTTT
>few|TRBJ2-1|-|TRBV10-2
CASSEHGSEQFF
TGCGCCAGCAGTGAGCACGGGAGTGAGCAGTTCTTC
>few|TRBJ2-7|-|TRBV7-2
CASSGGTAPEQYF
TGTGCCAGCAGCGGAGGGACAGCGCCTGAGCAGTACTTC
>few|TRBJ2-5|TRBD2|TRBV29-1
CSGRTSGGRETQYF
TGCAGCGGGCGGACTAGCGGGGGCCGGGAGACCCAGTACTTC
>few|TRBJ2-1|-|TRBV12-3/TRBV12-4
CASRPRVYGEDELF
TGTGCCAGCAGGCCCAGGGTATACGGTGAGGACGAACTCTTC